Following are 3 T cell receptor beta chains from one sample sequenced in a study of shared clonotypes between healthy human individuals. It was CD45RO-negative cells, positively selected for CCR7, that made up naive CD8 cells, with terminally differentiated effector memory CD45RA+ cells excluded. TCRdb's copy holds only in-frame clones and misses some; the assay was immunoSEQ multiplex PCR. The sample carries approximately 600,000 clones, about 95% recorded once. The sequencing input was naive CD8+ T cells sorted from blood. These receptors were obtained from a woman in her 30s in good health.

The CDR3 spells CASRDSYGYTF. CDR3 DNA: TGTGCCAGCAGAGACAGCTATGGCTACACCTTC. The rearrangement joins TRBV28 to TRBJ1-2; D perhaps matches TRBD1 (5 bases). The CDR3 is 11 residues long. Germline V gene data show CDR1 as MDHEN and CDR2 as SYDVKM. The V gene lost 6 bases and the J gene lost 4 bases, with 6 bases spanning the gap.

The chain carries TRBV19 and TRBJ1-2, with a tentative D call TRBD1 (6 bases). The CDR3 runs to 15 residues. V lost 7 bases, J lost 3 bases, and 18 bases lay in between. The germline gives CDR1 LNHDA, CDR2 SQIVND (reference sequence). The CDR3 bases are TGTGCCAGTACCCCCGTAGGGGGATTGGACTATGGCTACACCTTC. Its translation is CASTPVGGLDYGYTF. Using reference TRBV19 and TRBJ1-2 for the parts outside the CDR3, the full variable domain is DGGITQSPKYLFRKEGQNVTLSCEQNLNHDAMYWYRQDPGQGLRLIYYSQIVNDFQKGDIAEGYSVSREKKESFPLTVTSAQKNPTAFYLCASTPVGGLDYGYTFGSGTRLTVV.

This rearrangement joins TRBV27 to TRBJ2-7; D is tentatively TRBD1 or TRBD2 (6 bases each). In germline, CDR1 is MNHEY, CDR2 SMNVEV (reference sequence). The V end lost 5 bases, the J end lost 6 bases, and 20 bases lay between the germline ends. The length of the CDR3 is 15 residues. The CDR3 spells CASSPGGKVLREQYF. The CDR3 DNA sequence: TGTGCCAGCAGTCCCGGGGGCAAGGTGCTTCGCGAGCAGTACTTC.